This TCR beta chain was profiled in a study of neurological immune-mediated disorders. Via MiXCR, TCRdb re-called the 5' RACE reads, giving one row per CDR3 protein. In the table there are about 79,000 distinct CDR3 sequences, 13% to 15% of which are singletons. This CDR3 comprises 12 residues. CDR1 and CDR2 from the germline V gene are SSHAT and FNYEAQ (reference sequence). This clonotype came up many times. Sequenced sample: PBMCs. The J gene is TRBJ2-5, the V gene TRBV7-7; D gene uncertain. The TCR comes from a woman aged 45-65 years in good health. CDR3 protein: CASSDNEETQYF. CDR3 sequence (DNA): TGTGCTAGTTCCGACAATGAAGAGACCCAGTACTTC.